The present entry profiles one TCR beta chain with its context. Its target is not known. These data are taken from a study of T cell responses to AZD1222 COVID-19 vaccine. Overall study findings and caveats: Most donors were white British, females outnumbered males, and clonal diversity was possibly underestimated. When two AZD1222 doses had been given, Spike-specific TCR breadth and depth rose.

Profiled with immunoSEQ multiplex PCR; TCRdb holds only in-frame clones, not every one. The sample includes about 120,000 clones, around 92% of them seen just once. The CDR3 totals 14 residues. Germline CDR1 reads LNHDA; CDR2 reads SQIVND (reference sequence). V lost 3 bases, J lost 1 base, and 9 bases lay in between. The chain couples TRBV19 to TRBJ1-1, with D perhaps TRBD1 (5 bases). The specimen was peripheral blood, collected on day 0 of AZD1222 vaccination. The TCR sequence derives from an adult in good health. The CDR3 reads CASSITGTNTEAFF. The CDR3 DNA sequence: TGTGCCAGTAGTATCACAGGCACGAACACTGAAGCTTTCTTT.